This TCR beta chain is from a study of T cells in tumors after PD-1 blockade. This clone was observed a single time. Antigen unknown. CDR3 size: 15 residues. From germline, CDR1 is ENHRY and CDR2 SYGVKD. Between the trimmed V and J ends, which lost 7 bases and 0 bases, there was a span of 14 bases. Study-level findings and limits: Some novel exhausted tumor clones appeared in pre-treatment blood, suggesting peripheral recruitment.

Data came from immunoSEQ multiplex PCR; TCRdb stores just in-frame clones and leaves some out. The sample lists tens of thousands of clones, 73% occurring once. The TCR originated in a human donor with basal cell carcinoma. This chain joins TRBV10-3 and TRBJ2-3, with D uncertain. The sample here was PBMCs, taken after anti-PD-1 treatment. CDR3 region: CAITPGLGSTDTQYF. As DNA, the CDR3 is TGTGCCATCACCCCGGGTCTGGGGAGCACAGATACGCAGTATTTT.